The entry that follows covers one TCR beta chain sequence. Its antigen is undetermined. Clinicians made diagnoses from clinical symptoms, serum thyroxine, TRAb, thyroid ultrasound and orbital computed tomography. This entry comes from a study of Graves' ophthalmopathy and Graves' hyperthyroidism. Study-wide background: No treatment had been given when peripheral blood was collected at initial diagnosis. Notes on the study in general: In blood appeared most of the expanded thyroid clonotypes whose frequency exceeded 0.001. Ophthalmopathy and stable hyperthyroidism were discriminated by a 13-signature model, with 85% to 90% sensitivity and approximately 78% specificity.

The TCR beta CDR3 regions underwent amplification from RNA transcripts. HTBI primers were used in a first-round RT-PCR, which preceded a second-round multiplex PCR. TCRdb processed the multiplex PCR reads anew with MiXCR; each CDR3 protein has one entry. The sample includes about 740,000 distinct CDR3 sequences, around 40% of them seen just once. The CDR3 totals 12 residues. Trimming pared 3 bases from V and 4 bases from J, leaving 6 bases between. The V gene's germline CDR1 is MNHNY and CDR2 SVGAGI (reference sequence). This chain joins TRBV6-6 and TRBJ1-2; D is unresolved. The sample comprised peripheral blood. The clonotype originates from an adult man with Graves' ophthalmopathy. The CDR3 DNA sequence: TGTGCCAGCAGTTATAACGCCTATGGCTACACCTTC. Amino acids: CASSYNAYGYTF.